This is a list of T cell receptor beta chains from one sample in a study of blood T cells in healthy people across ages. Each CDR3 protein is one row after TCRdb ran MiXCR on the 5' RACE reads. The sample shows roughly 790,000 distinct CDR3 sequences, roughly 41% of them seen only once. Sequenced input: blood. All receptors derive from a woman aged 55 to 70 in good health. Both conserved end residues are part of each CDR3. D genes are given only for firm matches. For some rows the clone size is stated as once, few or many, or as a class when expanded; others skip it.

cdr3_aa	cdr3_nt	cdr3_length	d_call	clone_size	v_call	j_call
CSAPRGTGGLDEQYF	TGCAGTGCCCCCCGGGGGACAGGGGGCCTCGACGAGCAGTACTTC	15	TRBD1	NA	TRBV20-1	TRBJ2-7
CASSQGPTDTYCEQYF	TGCGCCAGCAGCCAAGGTCCTACAGACACGTACTGCGAGCAGTACTTC	16	NA	NA	TRBV4-1	TRBJ2-7
CASSLRGKDTQYF	TGTGCCAGCAGTCTACGCGGGAAAGATACGCAGTATTTT	13	NA	few	TRBV27	TRBJ2-3
CASSQDVEGNYEQYF	TGCGCCAGCAGCCAAGATGTGGAGGGGAACTACGAGCAGTACTTC	15	NA	NA	TRBV4-3	TRBJ2-7
CASSLLSGRNQETQYF	TGTGCCAGCAGCTTGTTGAGCGGGAGGAACCAAGAGACCCAGTACTTC	16	TRBD2	few	TRBV5-6	TRBJ2-5
CASSYPITGGDYGYTF	TGTGCCAGCAGTTACCCAATTACAGGGGGAGACTATGGCTACACCTTC	16	TRBD1	many	TRBV6-2/TRBV6-3	TRBJ1-2
CASSGPQGGGSYNEQFF	TGCGCCAGCAGTGGTCCCCAGGGGGGAGGCTCCTACAATGAGCAGTTCTTC	17	NA	few	TRBV10-1	TRBJ2-1
CASSQDTGMAKNIQYF	TGCGCCAGCAGCCAAGATACAGGGATGGCCAAAAACATTCAGTACTTC	16	NA	many	TRBV4-3	TRBJ2-4
CASSYTPGPRNEQFF	TGTGCCAGCAGTTACACCCCCGGGCCGAGGAATGAGCAGTTCTTC	15	NA	few	TRBV6-2/TRBV6-3	TRBJ2-1
CASRKTGSYGYTF	TGTGCCAGCAGGAAAACAGGGAGCTATGGCTACACCTTC	13	NA	NA	TRBV7-8	TRBJ1-2
CASSRVGGGTQYF	TGTGCCAGCAGTAGAGTGGGGGGGGGTACGCAGTATTTT	13	TRBD2	NA	TRBV12-3/TRBV12-4	TRBJ2-3
CASTRTRNTEAFF	TGTGCCAGCACTCGGACCCGGAACACTGAAGCTTTCTTT	13	NA	few	TRBV2	TRBJ1-1
CAISETSGSGYEQYF	TGTGCCATCAGTGAAACTAGCGGGAGTGGATACGAGCAGTACTTC	15	TRBD2	NA	TRBV10-3	TRBJ2-7
CASSSETVRYEQYF	TGTGCCAGCAGCTCCGAGACTGTGCGCTACGAGCAGTACTTC	14	NA	few	TRBV12-3/TRBV12-4	TRBJ2-7
CSVEDSLPEAFF	TGCAGCGTGGAGGACTCGCTCCCGGAAGCTTTCTTT	12	NA	NA	TRBV29-1	TRBJ1-1
CATSDFSGRGNEQYF	TGTGCCACCAGTGATTTTTCGGGCAGGGGGAATGAGCAGTACTTC	15	TRBD1	NA	TRBV24-1	TRBJ2-7
CASKGESQDTQYF	TGTGCCAGTAAGGGGGAGTCGCAAGATACGCAGTATTTT	13	NA	many	TRBV6-5	TRBJ2-3
CASSIKPSCEQYF	TGTGCCAGTAGTATAAAACCATCCTGCGAGCAGTACTTC	13	NA	NA	TRBV19	TRBJ2-7
CAISEPGTGPKQPQHF	TGTGCCATCAGTGAGCCAGGAACAGGACCTAAGCAGCCCCAGCATTTT	16	NA	NA	TRBV10-3	TRBJ1-5
CSASLVFGKNIQYF	TGCAGCGCTAGTTTGGTATTTGGCAAAAACATTCAGTACTTC	14	NA	NA	TRBV20-1	TRBJ2-4
CATSDFGQGTDTQYF	TGTGCCACCAGTGATTTCGGGCAGGGCACAGATACGCAGTATTTT	15	NA	NA	TRBV24-1	TRBJ2-3
CASSFPSTGELFF	TGTGCCAGCAGTTTTCCCTCTACCGGGGAGCTGTTTTTT	13	NA	NA	TRBV12-3/TRBV12-4	TRBJ2-2
CSAEDTRGNEKLFF	TGCAGCGCTGAAGATACGCGCGGTAATGAAAAACTGTTTTTT	14	NA	NA	TRBV29-1	TRBJ1-4